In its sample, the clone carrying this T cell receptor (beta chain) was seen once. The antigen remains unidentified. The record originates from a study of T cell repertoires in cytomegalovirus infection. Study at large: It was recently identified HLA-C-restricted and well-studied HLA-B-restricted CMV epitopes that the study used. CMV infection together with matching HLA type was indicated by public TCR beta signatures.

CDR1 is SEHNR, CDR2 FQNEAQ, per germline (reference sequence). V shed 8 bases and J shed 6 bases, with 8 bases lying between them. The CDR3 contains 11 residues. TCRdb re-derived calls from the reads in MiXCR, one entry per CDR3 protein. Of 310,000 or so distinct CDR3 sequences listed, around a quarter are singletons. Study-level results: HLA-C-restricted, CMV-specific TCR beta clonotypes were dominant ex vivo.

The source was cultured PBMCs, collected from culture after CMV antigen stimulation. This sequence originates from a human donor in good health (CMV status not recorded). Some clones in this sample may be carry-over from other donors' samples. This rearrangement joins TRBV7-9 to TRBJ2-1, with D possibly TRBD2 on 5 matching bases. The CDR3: CASGEGNEQFF. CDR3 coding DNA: TGTGCCAGCGGTGAGGGCAATGAGCAGTTCTTC. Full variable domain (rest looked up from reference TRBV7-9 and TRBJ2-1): DTGVSQNPRHKITKRGQNVTFRCDPISEHNRLYWYRQTLGQGPEFLTYFQNEAQLEKSRLLSDRFSAERPKGSFSTLEIQRTEQGDSAMYLCASGEGNEQFFGPGTRLTVL.